One sample yielded the 17 T cell receptor beta chains listed below, sequenced in a study of CD8 T cells in Susac syndrome. After extraction with the RNeasy kit, about 0.5 to 1 ug of the RNA was reverse transcribed using random hexamers. A single record per CDR3 protein comes from TCRdb applying MiXCR to the immunoSEQ multiplex PCR reads. The profile covers some 260,000 distinct CDR3 sequences, with around 83% appearing a single time and over 0.095% taken by the ten largest. Specimen: CD8+ T cells from PBMCs. The receptors shown here come from a human donor with multiple sclerosis.

This clonotype has a single count. This chain uses TRBV7-7 with TRBJ2-1; D is undetermined. The CDR3 is 9 amino acids. Germline values: CDR1 SSHAT, CDR2 FNYEAQ (reference sequence). The CDR3 here is CANYNEQFF. The CDR3 region has the DNA TGTGCTAACTACAATGAGCAGTTCTTC.

The V call is TRBV7-3, the J call TRBJ1-1, with 7 bases lining up with TRBD1. The germline CDR1 and CDR2 sequences are SGHTA and FQGTGA. The CDR3 has 14 amino acids. Unmatched junction bases numbered 6, after V lost 5 bases and J lost 3 bases. The CDR3, as DNA: TGTGCCAGCAGCCCAGGGGGGCCCGACACTGAAGCTTTCTTT. It codes for CASSPGGPDTEAFF.

The CDR3 here is CASSLYRAHLGGYTF. The CDR3 DNA sequence: TGTGCCAGCAGTTTGTACCGGGCCCACCTCGGAGGCTACACCTTC. The rearrangement uses TRBV27 and TRBJ1-2; unclear D gene. From germline, CDR1 is MNHEY and CDR2 SMNVEV (reference sequence). V dropped 3 bases and J dropped 8 bases, with 19 bases sitting between them. The CDR3 extends over 15 amino acids.

Only one count was recorded for this clonotype. V is TRBV4-1 and J is TRBJ2-7, with D tentatively TRBD1 or TRBD2 (5 bases each). Germline V CDR1 and CDR2: MGHRA, YSYEKL. V dropped 4 bases and J dropped 1 base, with 20 bases sitting between them. The CDR3 is made up of 17 amino acids. The CDR3 DNA sequence: TGCGCCAGCAGCCGGATCACCCCCGGGACGGATTCCTACGAGCAGTACTTC. This translates into CASSRITPGTDSYEQYF.

The chain carries TRBV4-1 and TRBJ2-7, with 9 bases aligning to TRBD2. The CDR3 is 15 amino acids. CDR1 MGHRA and CDR2 YSYEKL come from the germline V gene. Trimming removed 1 base from V and 4 bases from J; junction bases left unmatched: 5. CDR3 coding DNA: TGCGCCAGCAGCCAAGCGACTAGCGGTTCATACGAGCAGTACTTC. Translated, it gives CASSQATSGSYEQYF.

V usage is TRBV30 and J usage is TRBJ1-1; no firm D call. The CDR3 runs to 13 residues. V was trimmed by 0 bases and J by 2 bases, leaving 7 bases between them. Germline V gives CDR1 GTSNPN, CDR2 SVGIG (reference sequence). CDR3 in amino acids: CAWSVADNTEAFF. For the CDR3, the DNA is TGTGCCTGGAGTGTCGCGGACAACACTGAAGCTTTCTTT.

The chain uses TRBV19 and TRBJ1-2, with TRBD1 matching over 9 bases. Germline V gene lookup returns CDR1 LNHDA and CDR2 SQIVND (reference sequence). The V gene end was trimmed by 9 bases and the J gene end by 6 bases; junction bases not matched to a gene: 14. The CDR3 consists of 15 residues. For the CDR3, the DNA is TGTGCCAGCCATACCACCGGGACAGGGAACGATGGCTACACCTTC. This encodes CASHTTGTGNDGYTF.

The rearrangement links TRBV5-6 to TRBJ2-3; 7 bases align to TRBD2. Germline CDR1 reads SGHDT; CDR2 reads YYEEEE. J was trimmed by 2 bases and V by 4 bases; bases with no gene match: 10. This CDR3 spans 16 amino acids. The CDR3 nucleotides read TGTGCCAGCAGCCAATGGCCGCGGGGGATCACAGATACGCAGTATTTT. Protein: CASSQWPRGITDTQYF.

The rearrangement links TRBV6-2 or TRBV6-3 to TRBJ1-3; 8 bases match TRBD1. Trimming removed 6 bases from V and 8 bases from J; junction bases left unmatched: 12. Germline V gene sequence: CDR1 MNHEY, CDR2 SVGEGT. This CDR3 spans 15 amino acids. This CDR3 is CASRPQGAPADTIYF. The CDR3 region has the DNA TGTGCCAGCAGGCCCCAGGGGGCACCGGCGGACACCATATATTTT.

V usage is TRBV27 and J usage is TRBJ1-5, with D unresolved. Trimming left V 0 bases short and J 1 base short, with 10 bases between. This CDR3 comprises 16 residues. Germline CDR1 MNHEY, CDR2 SMNVEV (reference sequence). CDR3 in amino acids: CASSLSAGISNQPQHF. The CDR3 nucleotides read TGTGCCAGCAGTTTATCGGCGGGTATCAGCAATCAGCCCCAGCATTTT.

The rearrangement uses TRBV12-3 or TRBV12-4 and TRBJ2-7; D call uncertain. The length of the CDR3 is 13 residues. Trimming shortened V by 5 bases and J by 7 bases, and 15 bases separated the two germline ends. The CDR3 spells CASSRTPTREQYF. DNA of the CDR3: TGTGCCAGCAGTCGAACCCCTACGAGGGAGCAGTACTTC.

The V and J genes are TRBV28 and TRBJ2-7; D possibly matches TRBD1 or TRBD2 (5 bases each). Germline values: CDR1 MDHEN, CDR2 SYDVKM. V was shortened by 5 bases and J by 4 bases, with 15 bases between the two germline ends. The CDR3 loop spans 14 amino acids. CDR3 amino acids: CASSQLRGAYEQYF. The CDR3 DNA reads as TGTGCCAGCAGTCAACTTAGGGGAGCGTACGAGCAGTACTTC.

The genes are TRBV14 and TRBJ1-1, with 8 nucleotides matching TRBD1. V shed 0 bases and J 5 bases; nucleotides not matched to a gene: 5. The CDR3 is 15 amino acids. The V gene's germline CDR1 is SGHDN and CDR2 FVKESK. The CDR3 DNA is TGTGCCAGCAGCCAAGAGAACAGGGGGGGGACTGAAGCTTTCTTT. Translated: CASSQENRGGTEAFF.

This clonotype has only one observation. V gene TRBV19 combines with J gene TRBJ2-7; 12 bases match TRBD2. Germline values: CDR1 LNHDA, CDR2 SQIVND (reference sequence). The CDR3 is 16 amino acids. J lost 6 bases, V lost 4 bases, and 10 bases had no gene match. CDR3 in DNA: TGTGCCAGTAGTACCCTCCTAGCGGGAGGGCCGGTCGAGCAGTACTTC. It encodes CASSTLLAGGPVEQYF.

V and J are TRBV5-5 and TRBJ2-7; TRBD2 agrees at 7 bases. Unmatched junction bases numbered 13, after V lost 3 bases and J lost 4 bases. CDR3 length: 16 amino acids. The germline V gene has CDR1 SGHKS and CDR2 YYEKEE (reference sequence). The DNA for the CDR3 is TGTGCCAGCAGCTGGGGTGGACTAGATAAGATTTACGAGCAGTACTTC. This translates into CASSWGGLDKIYEQYF.

The chain couples TRBV11-2 to TRBJ2-7, with a weak D call TRBD2 (5 bases). From germline, CDR1 is SGHAT and CDR2 FQNNGV. V lost 7 bases, J lost 6 bases, and 10 bases lay in between. The CDR3 runs 11 residues. The CDR3, as DNA: TGTGCCAGCACCCCCCGGGGCGAGCAGTACTTC. This gives the protein CASTPRGEQYF.

The J gene is TRBJ2-2, the V gene TRBV7-8; the D gene is possibly TRBD2 (6 bases). CDR1 is SGHVS, CDR2 FQNEAQ, per germline. The germline V and J ends were trimmed by 4 bases and 5 bases, with 17 bases remaining between them. The length of the CDR3 is 16 residues. The CDR3 reads CASSSRLDSITGELFF. DNA of the CDR3: TGTGCCAGCAGCTCTCGACTAGATTCAATTACCGGGGAGCTGTTTTTT.